One sample yielded the 14 T cell receptor beta chains listed below, sequenced in a study of tumor-infiltrating lymphocytes in primary liver carcinoma. Both blood RNA, taken from unsorted whole blood, and germline DNA were extracted. With around 490 ng total RNA as template and a constant-region primer, TCR beta cDNA was made. Modified slightly, ARM-PCR produced TCR beta libraries over three nested multiplex PCR rounds. The first two PCR rounds, approximately 10 cycles each, used TRBV1-TRBV30 forward primers and a C-beta reverse primer. One entry per CDR3 protein results from TCRdb running MiXCR on the multiplex PCR reads. The repertoire holds about 320,000 distinct CDR3 sequences, with 65% as singletons. Sequencing was carried out using peripheral blood. These receptors all come from a man aged 35 to 55 with primary liver carcinoma and hepatitis B virus infection.

This clonotype was observed at least ten times. The rearrangement joins TRBV7-8 to TRBJ2-1; 14 positions agree with TRBD2. CDR3 length equals 16 residues. Germline CDR1 is SGHVS and CDR2 is FQNEAQ. V gave up 4 bases and J gave up 9 bases; unmatched junction bases: 8. CDR3 DNA sequence: TGTGCCAGCAGCTCAGCCAGACTAGCGGGAGGGGGTGAGCAGTTCTTC. Translating it yields CASSSARLAGGGEQFF.

Comment on this clonotype: The CDR3 ends on some other residue instead of the conserved phenylalanine or tryptophan, so this is likely a read error. The limits of the CDR3 on the DNA are not certain, so only TCRdb's listed CDR3 is given. The rearrangement uses TRBV29-1 and TRBJ1-1. CDR1 and CDR2 from the germline V gene are SQVTM and ANQGSEA. Both ends counted, the CDR3 spans 11 residues. CDR3 residues: CSVSGALEALV.

Note on this clonotype: A much bigger clone sits one base away, suggesting this may be a read error. The chain combines TRBV6-6 with TRBJ2-4; 14 bases agree with TRBD2. This CDR3 has 15 amino acids. The V gene's germline CDR1 is MNHNY and CDR2 SVGAGI (reference sequence). Here the CDR3 DNA reads TGTACCAGCAGCGGACTAGCGGGAGGTAAAAACATTCAGTACTTC. Translated, it gives CTSSGLAGGKNIQYF.

The CDR3 loop is CASSLVCAQGGTQYF. In nucleotides, the CDR3 is TGTGCCAGCAGCTTAGTATGTGCCCAGGGCGGTACGCAGTATTTT. The chain couples TRBV11-1 to TRBJ2-3; D might be TRBD1 (5 bases). The CDR3 consists of 15 residues. With 1 base removed from V and 8 bases from J, the gap between germline ends came to 16 bases. Germline assignment: CDR1 SGHAT and CDR2 FQDESV (reference sequence).

CDR3 loop: CASSFLDSTTDTQYF. DNA of the CDR3: TGTGCCAGCAGTTTCTTGGATAGCACCACAGATACGCAGTATTTT. This chain connects TRBV28 to TRBJ2-3; D gene unclear. The CDR3 runs 15 residues. Deletions cut 3 bases from V and 2 bases from J, with 12 bases between. The germline V gene encodes CDR1 MDHEN and CDR2 SYDVKM.

The rearrangement links TRBV12-3 or TRBV12-4 to TRBJ2-2; D remains ambiguous. The CDR3 is made up of 12 amino acids. The germline V and J ends were trimmed by 5 bases and 6 bases, with 7 bases remaining between them. The CDR3 spells CASSELPGELFF. As DNA, the CDR3 is TGTGCCAGCAGTGAACTTCCCGGGGAGCTGTTTTTT.

As to this clonotype: Mismatch with germline at one junction end may stem from a read error. The chain links TRBV11-3 to TRBJ2-2; the D is unclear. Germline V CDR1 and CDR2: SGHNT, YENEEA. CDR3 length: 15 amino acids. CDR3 residues: CASSLEWGSSGELFF. CDR3 nucleotides: TGTGCGAGCAGCTTAGAGTGGGGTAGCTCCGGGGAGCTGTTTTTT.

V and J are TRBV29-1 and TRBJ2-3, with TRBD1 as a possible D gene (6 bases). Trimming took off 1 base at V and 3 bases at J, with 17 bases between the two ends. CDR1 is SQVTM and CDR2 is ANQGSEA in the germline V gene. CDR3 length equals 16 residues. CDR3 region: CSVEGNRDLVTDTQYF. The DNA for the CDR3 is TGCAGCGTTGAAGGGAACAGGGATTTGGTTACAGATACGCAGTATTTT.

The chain combines TRBV6-2 or TRBV6-3 with TRBJ2-2; D is possibly TRBD2 (7 bases). The CDR3 contains 16 residues. Between the trimmed V and J ends, which lost 6 bases and 0 bases, there was a span of 14 bases. The V gene's germline CDR1 is MNHEY and CDR2 SVGEGT. In DNA form, the CDR3 reads TGTGCCAGCAGCCAAGAGGGGGGGGCGAACACCGGGGAGCTGTTTTTT. Its translation is CASSQEGGANTGELFF.

This clonotype was seen ten or more times. V is TRBV12-3 or TRBV12-4 and J is TRBJ2-4, with D tentatively TRBD1 or TRBD2 (5 bases each). The CDR3 covers 14 residues. The ends were cut back, 0 bases at V and 2 bases at J, with 5 bases in the middle. The DNA for the CDR3 is TGTGCCAGCAGTTTAGCGGGACCCAAAAACATTCAGTACTTC. Protein: CASSLAGPKNIQYF.

In the case of this clonotype: This likely comes from a read error, as the CDR3 has no conserved phenylalanine or tryptophan at its end. The gene calls are TRBV4-1 and TRBJ1-6, with D possibly being TRBD1 (6 bases). Trimming took 0 bases from V and 11 from J, leaving 11 bases between them. CDR3 length: 14 residues. Germline V lookup: CDR1 MGHRA, CDR2 YSYEKL. CDR3 bases: TGCGCCAGCAGCCAAGATGAAGGGGGGACACCCCTCCACTCT. This sequence encodes CASSQDEGGTPLHS.

This clonotype came up many times. The chain recombines TRBV6-1 with TRBJ1-1; D gene ambiguous. The CDR3 has 14 amino acids. CDR1 is MNHNS and CDR2 is SASEGT in the germline V gene. With 6 bases removed from V and 0 bases from J, the gap between germline ends came to 11 bases. CDR3 in DNA: TGTGCCAGCAGACCGATCCTACTGAACACTGAAGCTTTCTTT. Translating gives CASRPILLNTEAFF.

Notes on this clonotype: A much larger clone differs by one base, so this may be a read error. The rearrangement links TRBV12-3 or TRBV12-4 to TRBJ1-2; maybe TRBD1 (5 bases). V was shortened by 5 bases and J by 5 bases, with 12 bases between the two germline ends. The CDR3 length is 13 residues. In DNA form, the CDR3 reads TGTGCCAGCAGTACAGACGGGGGTTATGGCTACACCTTC. Translated: CASSTDGGYGYTF.

This clonotype came up once. As the CDR3 is not closed by the conserved phenylalanine or tryptophan, this likely results from a read error. CDR3 nucleotide sequence: TGTGCCAGCAGCCCCCTCACCGGTGAGCTGTTTGTT. Encoded protein: CASSPLTGELFV. The chain combines TRBV12-3 or TRBV12-4 with TRBJ2-2; D unresolved. This CDR3 has 12 residues.